This paragraph reports one T cell receptor beta chain. This sample was included in a study of blood T cell repertoires in COVID-19. Study-level information: In each case, the material was cDNA or gDNA derived from T cells, B-cell-depleted T cells, or PBMCs.

V was clipped by 7 bases and J by 1 base; unmatched bases: 6. The V gene's germline CDR1 is MNHEY and CDR2 SVGAGI. The CDR3 covers 14 residues. In the authors' methods: Estimation of nucleated cell counts was performed using reference gene primer amplification. Assay used: immunoSEQ multiplex PCR; TCRdb lists only in-frame clones, some missing. From that table come the V and J calls and clone size; the DNA was used to work out D and trimming. The sample consists of 100,000 or so clones, about 90% of them appearing once. The clonotype was recovered from a man aged 50 to 59 with active COVID-19. Material: peripheral blood. V and J are TRBV6-5 and TRBJ2-7; 8 bases are shared with TRBD1. The DNA for the CDR3 is TGTGCCAGCATCACAGACAGGGGTTCCTACGAGCAGTACTTC. This codes for CASITDRGSYEQYF.